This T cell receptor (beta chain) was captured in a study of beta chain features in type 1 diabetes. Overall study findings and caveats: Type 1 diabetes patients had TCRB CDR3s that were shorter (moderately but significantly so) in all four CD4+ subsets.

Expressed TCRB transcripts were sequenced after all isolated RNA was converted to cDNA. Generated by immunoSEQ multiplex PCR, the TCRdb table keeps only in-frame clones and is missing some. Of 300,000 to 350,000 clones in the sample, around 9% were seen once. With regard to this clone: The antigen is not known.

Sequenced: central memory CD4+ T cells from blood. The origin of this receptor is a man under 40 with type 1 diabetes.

The CDR3 DNA reads as TGTGCCAGCAGCACAGGGGCGGGGCGGTATGGCTACACCTTC. Its translation: CASSTGAGRYGYTF. The V call is TRBV7-8, the J call TRBJ1-2; 7 nucleotides agree with TRBD1. Germline CDR1 reads SGHVS; CDR2 reads FQNEAQ. The CDR3 extends over 14 amino acids. V was clipped by 5 bases and J by 5 bases; unmatched bases: 8.